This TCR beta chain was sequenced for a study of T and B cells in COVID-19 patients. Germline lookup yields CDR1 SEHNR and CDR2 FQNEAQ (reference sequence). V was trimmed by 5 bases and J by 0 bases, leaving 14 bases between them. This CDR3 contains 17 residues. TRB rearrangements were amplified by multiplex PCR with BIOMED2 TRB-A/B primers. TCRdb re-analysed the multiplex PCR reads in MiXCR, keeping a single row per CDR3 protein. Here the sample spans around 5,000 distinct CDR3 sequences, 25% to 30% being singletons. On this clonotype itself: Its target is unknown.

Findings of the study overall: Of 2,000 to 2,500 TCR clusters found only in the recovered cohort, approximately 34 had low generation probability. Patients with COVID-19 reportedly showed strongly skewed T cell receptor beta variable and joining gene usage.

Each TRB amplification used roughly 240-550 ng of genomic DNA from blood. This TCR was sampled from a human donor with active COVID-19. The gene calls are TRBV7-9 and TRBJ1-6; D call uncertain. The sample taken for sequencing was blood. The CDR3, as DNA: TGTGCCAGCAGCCGAGTGGACCTATCCTCCTATAATTCACCCCTCCACTTT. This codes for CASSRVDLSSYNSPLHF.